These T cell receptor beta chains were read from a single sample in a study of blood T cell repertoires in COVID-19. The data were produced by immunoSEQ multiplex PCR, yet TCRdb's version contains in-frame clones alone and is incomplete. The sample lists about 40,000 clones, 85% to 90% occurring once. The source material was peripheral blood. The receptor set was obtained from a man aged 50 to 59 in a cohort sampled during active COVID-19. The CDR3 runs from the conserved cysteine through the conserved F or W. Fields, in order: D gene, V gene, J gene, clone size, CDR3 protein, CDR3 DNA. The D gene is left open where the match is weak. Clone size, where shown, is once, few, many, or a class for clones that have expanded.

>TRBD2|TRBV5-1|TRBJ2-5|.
CASSLVVLAGKLQETQYF
TGCGCCAGCAGCTTAGTAGTACTAGCGGGGAAACTCCAAGAGACCCAGTACTTC
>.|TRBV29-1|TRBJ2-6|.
CSVEESEGVGANVLTF
TGCAGCGTTGAAGAGTCAGAAGGGGTTGGGGCCAACGTCCTGACTTTC
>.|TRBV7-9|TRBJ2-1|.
CASSLLASAWDEQFF
TGTGCCAGCAGCTTACTGGCTAGCGCCTGGGATGAGCAGTTCTTC
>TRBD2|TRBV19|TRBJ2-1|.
CASSTQDIFSGVYNEQFF
TGTGCCAGTAGTACCCAGGACATTTTTAGCGGGGTTTACAATGAGCAGTTCTTC
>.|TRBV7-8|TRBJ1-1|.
CASSALLGQLNTEAFF
TGTGCCAGCAGCGCATTGTTGGGGCAGCTGAACACTGAAGCTTTCTTT
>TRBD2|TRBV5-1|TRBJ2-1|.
CASSGGTSGSYNEQFF
TGCGCCAGCAGCGGGGGAACTAGCGGGTCTTACAATGAGCAGTTCTTC
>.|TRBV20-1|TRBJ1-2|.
CSVWAPYGYTF
TGCAGTGTATGGGCGCCCTATGGCTACACCTTC
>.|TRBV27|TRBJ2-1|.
CASSLSSSANNEQFF
TGTGCCAGCAGTTTATCGAGTAGCGCGAACAATGAGCAGTTCTTC
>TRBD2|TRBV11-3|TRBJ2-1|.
CASSLDPGLAGENEQFF
TGTGCCAGCAGCTTAGACCCGGGACTAGCGGGAGAGAATGAGCAGTTCTTC
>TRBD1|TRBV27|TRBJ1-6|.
CASSLAGTGGSYNSPLHF
TGTGCCAGCAGTCTCGCTGGGACAGGGGGCTCCTATAATTCACCCCTCCACTTT
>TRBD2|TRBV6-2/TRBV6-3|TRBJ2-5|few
CASSYPRGGYQETQYF
TGTGCCAGCAGTTACCCCCGGGGGGGCTATCAAGAGACCCAGTACTTC
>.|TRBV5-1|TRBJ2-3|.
CASSLVTDTQYF
TGCGCCAGCAGCTTGGTAACAGATACGCAGTATTTT
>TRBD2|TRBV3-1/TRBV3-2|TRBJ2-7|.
CASSQLAGEQYF
TGTGCCAGCAGCCAACTAGCGGGCGAGCAGTACTTC
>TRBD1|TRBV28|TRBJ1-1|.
CASSPTGDEAFF
TGTGCCAGCAGCCCAACAGGGGATGAAGCTTTCTTT
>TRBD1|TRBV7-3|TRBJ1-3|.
CASSLNPHGTGNGNTIYF
TGTGCCAGCAGCTTAAATCCCCACGGGACAGGGAATGGAAACACCATATATTTT
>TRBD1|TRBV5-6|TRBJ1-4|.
CASSATGTALEKLFF
TGTGCCAGCAGCGCAACCGGGACAGCGCTTGAAAAACTGTTTTTT
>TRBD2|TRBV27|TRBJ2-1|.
CASRPGGRLLAGDDNEQFF
TGTGCCAGCAGACCAGGGGGGCGGCTACTAGCGGGAGACGACAATGAGCAGTTCTTC